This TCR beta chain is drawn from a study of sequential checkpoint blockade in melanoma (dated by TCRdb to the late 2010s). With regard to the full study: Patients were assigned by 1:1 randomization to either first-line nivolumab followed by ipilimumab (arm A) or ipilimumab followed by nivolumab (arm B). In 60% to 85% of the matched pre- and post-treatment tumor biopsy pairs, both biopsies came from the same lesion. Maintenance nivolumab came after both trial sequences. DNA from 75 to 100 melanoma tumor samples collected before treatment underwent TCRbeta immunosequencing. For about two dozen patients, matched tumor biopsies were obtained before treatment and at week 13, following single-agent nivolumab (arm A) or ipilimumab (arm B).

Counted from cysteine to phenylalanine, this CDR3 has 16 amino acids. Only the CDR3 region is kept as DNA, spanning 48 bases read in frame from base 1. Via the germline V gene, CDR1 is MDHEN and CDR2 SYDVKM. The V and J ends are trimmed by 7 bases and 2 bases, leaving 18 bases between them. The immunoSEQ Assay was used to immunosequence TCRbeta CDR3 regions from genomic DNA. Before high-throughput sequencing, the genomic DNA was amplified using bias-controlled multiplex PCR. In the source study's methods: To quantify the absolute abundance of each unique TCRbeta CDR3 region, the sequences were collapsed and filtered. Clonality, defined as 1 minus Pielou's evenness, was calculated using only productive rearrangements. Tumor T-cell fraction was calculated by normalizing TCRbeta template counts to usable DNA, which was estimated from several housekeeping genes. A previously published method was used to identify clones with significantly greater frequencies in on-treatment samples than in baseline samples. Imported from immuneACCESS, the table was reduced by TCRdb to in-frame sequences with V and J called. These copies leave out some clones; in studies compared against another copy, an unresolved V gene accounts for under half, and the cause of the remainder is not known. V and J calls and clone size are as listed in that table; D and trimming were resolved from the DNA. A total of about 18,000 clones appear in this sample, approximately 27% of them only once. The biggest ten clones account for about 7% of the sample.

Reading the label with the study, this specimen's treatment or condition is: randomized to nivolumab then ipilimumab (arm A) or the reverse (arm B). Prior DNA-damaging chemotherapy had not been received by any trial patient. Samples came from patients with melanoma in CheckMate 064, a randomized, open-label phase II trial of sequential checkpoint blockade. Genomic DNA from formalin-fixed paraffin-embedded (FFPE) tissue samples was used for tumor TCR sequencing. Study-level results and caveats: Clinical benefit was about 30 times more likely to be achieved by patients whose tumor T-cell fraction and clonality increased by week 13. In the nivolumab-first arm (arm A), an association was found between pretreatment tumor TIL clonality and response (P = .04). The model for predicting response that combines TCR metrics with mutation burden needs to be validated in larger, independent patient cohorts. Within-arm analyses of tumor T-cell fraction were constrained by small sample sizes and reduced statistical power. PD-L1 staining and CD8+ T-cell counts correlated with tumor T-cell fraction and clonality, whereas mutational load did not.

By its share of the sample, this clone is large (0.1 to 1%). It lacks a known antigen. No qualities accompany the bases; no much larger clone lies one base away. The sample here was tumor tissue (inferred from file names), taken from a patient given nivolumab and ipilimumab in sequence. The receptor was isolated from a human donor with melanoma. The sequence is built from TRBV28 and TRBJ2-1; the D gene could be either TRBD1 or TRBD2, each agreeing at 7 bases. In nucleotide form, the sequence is TGTGCCAGCAAGACCTCAGCGGGGACAGCCTACAATGAGCAGTTCTTC. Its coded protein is CASKTSAGTAYNEQFF.